The sequence of this TCR beta chain was determined in a study of response to subunit inactivated influenza vaccine. This clonotype is a singleton in its sample. The antigen is not known. CDR3 length: 14 residues. Unmatched junction bases numbered 3, after V lost 4 bases and J lost 1 base. Germline V gives CDR1 SGHRS, CDR2 YFSETQ. TCRdb re-analysed the RT-PCR reads in MiXCR, keeping a single row per CDR3 protein. The sample lists around 520,000 distinct CDR3 sequences, roughly 25% occurring once. Study-wide results and caveats: Researchers suggested that each seasonal influenza vaccination recruits few new T cells.

The rearrangement links TRBV5-1 to TRBJ1-2, with 8 bases fitting TRBD1. The receptor's source is a man aged 50 to 59 who received an inactivated influenza vaccine. Sequenced here: CD4+ T cells sorted from PBMCs, sampled roughly 5 days after vaccination. The CDR3 region has the DNA TGCGCCAGCAGCCCGACAGGGGATAACTATGGCTACACCTTC. Translation: CASSPTGDNYGYTF.